This TCR beta chain was recorded in a study of T-cell reconstitution after alpha-beta-depleted transplantation in children. Findings and caveats of the study: Surviving recipient cells, namely T cells and thymic progenitors, were the source of high day-60 TCRbeta diversity in some patients.

Concerning this clonotype itself: The antigen is undetermined.

Using unique molecular identifiers, the investigators prepared the TCRbeta library. TCRdb used MiXCR to reprocess the PCR reads, holding one entry per CDR3 protein. The table shows just under 350,000 distinct CDR3 sequences, with roughly 17% occurring only once. The ends lost 2 bases at V and 2 bases at J; junction bases unmatched: 8. CDR1 LGHDT and CDR2 YNNKEL come from the germline V gene (reference sequence). CDR3 length equals 16 residues. Sample: PBMCs, mostly from graft donor cells, taken 360 days after TCRalphabeta/CD19-depleted stem cell transplant. The TCR originated in a male patient between 2 and 9 years old who had a stem cell transplant for acute lymphoblastic leukemia, so the T cells may come from the graft donor. The chain uses TRBV3-1 and TRBJ2-7; 8 nucleotides match TRBD2. CDR3 amino acids: CASSQTSGRFAYEQYF. In DNA, the CDR3 is TGTGCCAGCAGCCAAACGAGCGGGAGATTCGCCTACGAGCAGTACTTC.